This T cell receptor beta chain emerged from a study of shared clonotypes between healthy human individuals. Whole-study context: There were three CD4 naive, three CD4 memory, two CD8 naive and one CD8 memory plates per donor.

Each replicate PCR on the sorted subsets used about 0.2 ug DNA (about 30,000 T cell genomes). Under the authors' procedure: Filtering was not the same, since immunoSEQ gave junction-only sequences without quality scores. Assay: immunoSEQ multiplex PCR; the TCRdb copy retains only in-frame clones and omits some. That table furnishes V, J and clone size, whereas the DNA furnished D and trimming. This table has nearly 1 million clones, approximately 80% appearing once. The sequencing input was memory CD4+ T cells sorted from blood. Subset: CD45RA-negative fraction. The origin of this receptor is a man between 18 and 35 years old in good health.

This CDR3 reads CAIRNRGISYEQYF. The CDR3 DNA follows: TGTGCCATCAGAAACAGGGGTATCTCCTACGAGCAGTACTTC. This chain joins TRBV10-3 and TRBJ2-7, with 7 bases that match TRBD1. Germline V gives CDR1 ENHRY, CDR2 SYGVKD. This CDR3 comprises 14 residues. V dropped 6 bases and J dropped 0; count of bases not matched to a gene: 5.